This is a list of T cell receptor beta chains from one sample in a study of cytomegalovirus exposure and HLA in healthy donors. Sequenced by immunoSEQ multiplex PCR; TCRdb stores in-frame clones only, minus some. The sample has some 150,000 clones; the top ten hold less than 3%. Material: PBMCs. Every receptor here comes from a man aged 35 to 55 in good health and CMV-seronegative. Each CDR3 is given with its conserved first and last residue. Fields, in order: J gene, D gene, V gene, CDR3 DNA, CDR3 protein. D genes are given only for firm matches.

TRBJ2-2 | NA | TRBV6-5 | TGTGCCAGCAGATTGACAGACACCGGGGAGCTGTTTTTT | CASRLTDTGELFF
TRBJ1-1 | NA | TRBV4-3 | TGCGCCAGCAGCCAAGATACAGGCAGCCCGAACACTGAAGCTTTCTTT | CASSQDTGSPNTEAFF
TRBJ1-2 | NA | TRBV19 | TGTGCCAGTAGTATCCAACTGGGGGCAGGTCTCTTCTATGGCTACACCTTC | CASSIQLGAGLFYGYTF
TRBJ2-2 | TRBD1 | TRBV14 | TGTGCCAGCAGCCAAAGATTTAGACAGGACAGGGTGGAAACCGGGGAGCTGTTTTTT | CASSQRFRQDRVETGELFF
TRBJ2-2 | NA | TRBV6-5 | TGTGCCAGCAGGGGTCCCATAGCGCCCGGGGAGCTGTTTTTT | CASRGPIAPGELFF
TRBJ1-6 | TRBD1 | TRBV19 | TGTGCCAGTAGTATAGAAGGGGGCTTTAATTCACCCCTCCACTTT | CASSIEGGFNSPLHF
TRBJ2-5 | TRBD2 | TRBV11-2 | TGTGCCAGCAGCCCTCGGGAGGGAGCAGAGACCCAGTACTTC | CASSPREGAETQYF
TRBJ1-1 | NA | TRBV5-6 | TGTGCCAGCAGCTGGGGGGGAAGGCTTGACACTGAAGCTTTCTTT | CASSWGGRLDTEAFF
TRBJ2-5 | NA | TRBV5-4 | TGTGCCAGCAGCTTGGATTCCCCGCCCGGGGCCCAGTACTTC | CASSLDSPPGAQYF
TRBJ1-1 | TRBD1 | TRBV7-8 | TGTGCCAGCAGGTGGGACAGGAACACTGAAGCTTTCTTT | CASRWDRNTEAFF
TRBJ1-3 | TRBD1 | TRBV5-1 | TGCGCCAGCAGCAGTGGACAGGCCTCTGGAAACACCATATATTTT | CASSSGQASGNTIYF
TRBJ2-1 | NA | TRBV7-2 | TGTGCCAGCAGCCTCGGGGTTTTGGAGCAGTTCTTC | CASSLGVLEQFF
TRBJ1-2 | TRBD1 | TRBV19 | TGTGCCAGTAGGACAGGGACTAACTATGGCTACACCTTC | CASRTGTNYGYTF